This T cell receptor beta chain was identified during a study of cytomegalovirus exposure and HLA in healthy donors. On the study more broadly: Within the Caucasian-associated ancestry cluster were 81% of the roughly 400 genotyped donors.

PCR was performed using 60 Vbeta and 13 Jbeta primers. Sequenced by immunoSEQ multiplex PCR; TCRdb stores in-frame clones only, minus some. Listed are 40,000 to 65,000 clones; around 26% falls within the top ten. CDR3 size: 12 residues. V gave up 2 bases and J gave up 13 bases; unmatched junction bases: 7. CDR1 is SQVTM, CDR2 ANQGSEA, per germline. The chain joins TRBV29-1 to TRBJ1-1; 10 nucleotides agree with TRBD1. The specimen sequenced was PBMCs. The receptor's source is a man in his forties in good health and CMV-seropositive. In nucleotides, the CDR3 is TGCAGCGTTGAACAGGGACAGGGGTCGGGTTTCTTT. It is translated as CSVEQGQGSGFF. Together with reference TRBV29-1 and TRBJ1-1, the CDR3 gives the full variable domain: SAVISQKPSRDICQRGTSLTIQCQVDSQVTMMFWYRQQPGQSLTLIATANQGSEATYESGFVIDKFPISRPNLTFSTLTVSNMSPEDSSIYLCSVEQGQGSGFFGQGTRLTVV.